This T cell receptor beta chain was identified during a study of blood T cell repertoires in COVID-19 (dated by TCRdb to about 2020). Notes on the research overall: Samples from collaborators originated in the United States, Italy and Spain and spanned both the acute and convalescent phases of COVID-19. A freely available public database, intended as a resource for researchers studying the immune response to SARS-CoV-2, is where the repertoires were released. The prospective study material was composed of cDNA or gDNA derived from T cells, B-cell-depleted T cells, or PBMCs. A de-identified subject ID, COVID-19 status, age in years and sex were almost always included in the sample metadata. Where available, HLA class I and class II types were obtained from metadata supplied by the sample provider rather than from assay-based typing. Deeply sampled blood TCRbeta repertoires from subjects exposed to, actively infected with, or recovered from COVID-19 were included in the dataset. Samples were obtained from the ongoing ImmuneRACE study (first 160 participants) and from over 1,000 subjects provided by 6 global collaborators.

TCRbeta CDR3 regions were amplified from genomic DNA by means of the immunoSEQ Assay, a bias-controlled multiplex PCR. Turning to the authors' computational methods: Nucleated cell counts per sample were estimated from amplification of reference gene primers within the assay. To quantify the absolute abundance of each unique TCRbeta CDR3 rearrangement, sequence reads were collapsed and filtered. For each sample, productive Simpson clonality was calculated by taking the square root of Simpson's diversity index across productive rearrangements. As stored in TCRdb, this immuneACCESS dataset retains in-frame rearrangements with V and J assigned. A fraction of the clones does not appear; measured against another copy, unresolved V genes explain less than half of the discrepancy, and the remainder lacks a known reason. Clone size and V and J calls were adopted from that table, with D and trimming inferred from the DNA. Present in this sample are about 340,000 clones, 86% of which were seen just once. The top ten clonotypes cover 7% to 7.5% of the sample.

The CDR3 sequence holds 16 residues, the cysteine and phenylalanine included. Solely the CDR3 DNA is kept, with 48 bases framed from the first base. Per the germline V gene, SGHTA is the CDR1 and FQGNSA is the CDR2. Trimming removed 5 bases from V and 4 bases from J; the gene matches leave 5 bases unexplained. Turning to this clone: Which antigen it targets is not known. No base quality information exists; no much larger clone differs at one position.

At one collaborating source in Seattle, patients were enrolled during active infection and were followed longitudinally through the course of disease. The collaborating institutions used their own protocols to collect whole blood in K2EDTA tubes. For TCRbeta analysis, collaborators shipped samples in one of three forms: frozen whole blood, isolated PBMCs, or DNA extracted from either of those sample types. What the authors observed across the whole study: The quantity of clinical and demographic metadata differed by source and by participant and was supplied without curation.

The V and J segments used are TRBV7-2 and TRBJ2-3; TRBD2 matches 14 bases in the middle. The source material was peripheral blood. The receptor was derived from a woman aged 60 to 75 with COVID-19, enrolled during active disease. The CDR3 region: CASSPRLAGGPDTQYF. The nucleotide sequence reads as follows: TGTGCCAGCAGCCCTAGACTAGCGGGGGGGCCAGATACGCAGTATTTT.